This T cell receptor beta chain was captured by sequencing in a study of T cell changes during pregnancy in multiple sclerosis (dated by TCRdb to between 2018 and 2021). Concerning the study at large: The study looked at changes in the T cell repertoire across pregnancy in women with multiple sclerosis.

The receptor library was made with the immunoSEQ multiplex PCR assay. Drawn from immuneACCESS, this table holds only the in-frame rearrangements with V and J called that TCRdb kept. Clones are partly lost; checked studies trace under half to an unresolved V gene and leave the rest unexplained. This sample holds about 35,000 clones; roughly 90% were observed only once. Of the sample, roughly 0.39% is held by the ten largest clones. Note on this clone: The specificity of this receptor is unknown. No much larger clone is present one base from it, and per-base qualities are unavailable.

This specimen was CD4+ T cells from peripheral blood mononuclear cells, taken in the second trimester of pregnancy. This receptor was identified in a female donor with multiple sclerosis, enrolled in a pregnancy study.

The CDR3: CASSRLAVNYNEQFF. The bases read TGTGCCAGTAGTAGGCTAGCGGTTAACTACAATGAGCAGTTCTTC. The chain is made from TRBV19 and TRBJ2-1; 7 of the junction bases match TRBD2. CDR1 is given as LNHDA and CDR2 as SQIVND, both from the germline V gene (reference sequence). CDR3 length: 15 amino acids, cysteine to phenylalanine. Left in the record is the CDR3 DNA by itself, 45 bases read in frame from the first base. V is cut back by 4 bases and J by 3 bases, with 6 bases in the junction unmatched. This CDR3, with the reference TRBV19 and TRBJ2-1 proteins standing in past its ends, gives the full variable domain DGGITQSPKYLFRKEGQNVTLSCEQNLNHDAMYWYRQDPGQGLRLIYYSQIVNDFQKGDIAEGYSVSREKKESFPLTVTSAQKNPTAFYLCASSRLAVNYNEQFFGPGTRLTVL.